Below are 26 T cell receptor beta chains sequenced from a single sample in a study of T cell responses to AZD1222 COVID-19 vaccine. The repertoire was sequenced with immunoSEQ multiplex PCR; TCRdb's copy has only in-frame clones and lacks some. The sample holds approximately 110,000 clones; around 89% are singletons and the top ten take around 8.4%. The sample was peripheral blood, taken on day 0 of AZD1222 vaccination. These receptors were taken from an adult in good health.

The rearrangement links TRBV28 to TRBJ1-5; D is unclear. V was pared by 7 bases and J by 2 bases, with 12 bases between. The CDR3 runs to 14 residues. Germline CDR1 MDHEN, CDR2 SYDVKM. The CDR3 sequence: CASTLGWGNQPQHF. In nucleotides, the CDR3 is TGTGCCAGCACCCTCGGCTGGGGCAATCAGCCCCAGCATTTT.

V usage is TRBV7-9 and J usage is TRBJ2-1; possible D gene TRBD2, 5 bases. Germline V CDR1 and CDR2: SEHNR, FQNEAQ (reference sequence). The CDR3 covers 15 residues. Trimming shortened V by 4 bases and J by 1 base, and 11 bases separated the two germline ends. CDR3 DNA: TGTGCCAGCAGCTCAGGACTGGGGTCCTACAATGAGCAGTTCTTC. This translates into CASSSGLGSYNEQFF.

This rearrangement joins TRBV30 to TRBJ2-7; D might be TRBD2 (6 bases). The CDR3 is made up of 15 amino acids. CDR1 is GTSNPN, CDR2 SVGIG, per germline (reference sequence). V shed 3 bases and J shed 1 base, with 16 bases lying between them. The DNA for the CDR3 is TGTGCCTGGAGCCGGGTCCGGGACTTATCCTACGAGCAGTACTTC. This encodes CAWSRVRDLSYEQYF.

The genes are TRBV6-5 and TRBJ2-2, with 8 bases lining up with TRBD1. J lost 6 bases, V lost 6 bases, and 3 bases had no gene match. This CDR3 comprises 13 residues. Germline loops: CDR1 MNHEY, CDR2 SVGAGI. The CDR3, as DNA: TGTGCCAGCAGAAGGACAGGGCCCGGGGAGCTGTTTTTT. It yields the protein CASRRTGPGELFF.

CDR3: CASNRGMTEAFF. The DNA of the CDR3 is TGTGCCAGCAACAGGGGGATGACTGAAGCTTTCTTT. This chain uses TRBV28 with TRBJ1-1, with 8 positions matching TRBD1. This CDR3 has 12 amino acids. Germline trimming cut 7 bases from V and 5 bases from J; bases unmatched to any gene: 3. Germline V gives CDR1 MDHEN, CDR2 SYDVKM.

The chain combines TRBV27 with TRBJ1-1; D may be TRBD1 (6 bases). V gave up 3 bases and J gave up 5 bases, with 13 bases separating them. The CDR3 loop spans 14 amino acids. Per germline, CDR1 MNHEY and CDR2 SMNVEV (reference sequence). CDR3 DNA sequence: TGTGCCAGCAGTTTTTGGGGGGGGGCGACTGAAGCTTTCTTT. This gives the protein CASSFWGGATEAFF.

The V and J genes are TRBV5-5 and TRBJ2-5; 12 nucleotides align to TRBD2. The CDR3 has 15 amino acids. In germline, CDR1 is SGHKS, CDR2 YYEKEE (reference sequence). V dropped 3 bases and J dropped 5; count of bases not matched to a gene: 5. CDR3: CASSSRTSGIETQYF. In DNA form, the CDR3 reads TGTGCCAGCAGCTCTAGGACTAGCGGGATTGAGACCCAGTACTTC.

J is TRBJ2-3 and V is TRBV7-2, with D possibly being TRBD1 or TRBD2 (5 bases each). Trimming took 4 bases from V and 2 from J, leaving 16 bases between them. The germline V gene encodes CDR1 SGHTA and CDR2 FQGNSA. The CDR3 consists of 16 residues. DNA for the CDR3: TGTGCCAGCAGCTCCCGCCCCGGGGCGTTCACAGATACGCAGTATTTT. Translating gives CASSSRPGAFTDTQYF. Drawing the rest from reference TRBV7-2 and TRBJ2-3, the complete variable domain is GAGVSQSPSNKVTEKGKDVELRCDPISGHTALYWYRQSLGQGLEFLIYFQGNSAPDKSGLPSDRFSAERTGGSVSTLTIQRTQQEDSAVYLCASSSRPGAFTDTQYFGPGTRLTVL.

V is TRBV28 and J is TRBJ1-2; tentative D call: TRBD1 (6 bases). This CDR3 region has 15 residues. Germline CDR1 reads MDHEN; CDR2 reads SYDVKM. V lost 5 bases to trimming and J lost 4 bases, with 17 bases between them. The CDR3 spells CASSLERGVTYGYTF. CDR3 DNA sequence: TGTGCCAGCAGTCTGGAGAGGGGGGTTACCTATGGCTACACCTTC.

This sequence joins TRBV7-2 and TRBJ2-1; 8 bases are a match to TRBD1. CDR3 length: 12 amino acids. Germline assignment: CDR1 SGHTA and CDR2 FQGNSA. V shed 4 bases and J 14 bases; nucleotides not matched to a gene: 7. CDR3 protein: CASSSPQGAKFF. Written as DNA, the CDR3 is TGTGCCAGCAGCTCGCCTCAGGGGGCAAAGTTCTTC.

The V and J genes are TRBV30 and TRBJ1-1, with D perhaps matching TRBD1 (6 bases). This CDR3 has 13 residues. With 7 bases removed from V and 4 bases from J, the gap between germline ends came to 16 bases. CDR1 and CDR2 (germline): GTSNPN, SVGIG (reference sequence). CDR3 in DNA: TGTGCCTTACGGAGGGGGGTGAGCACTGAAGCTTTCTTT. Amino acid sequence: CALRRGVSTEAFF.

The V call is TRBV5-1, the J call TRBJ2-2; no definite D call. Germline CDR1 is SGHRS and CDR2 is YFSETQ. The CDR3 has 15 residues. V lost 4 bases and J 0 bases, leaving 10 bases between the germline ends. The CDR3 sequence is CASSPGVANTGELFF. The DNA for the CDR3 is TGCGCCAGCAGCCCCGGAGTGGCGAACACCGGGGAGCTGTTTTTT.

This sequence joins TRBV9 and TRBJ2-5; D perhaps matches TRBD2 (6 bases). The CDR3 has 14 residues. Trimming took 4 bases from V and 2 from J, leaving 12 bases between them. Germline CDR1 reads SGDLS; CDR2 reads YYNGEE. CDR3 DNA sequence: TGTGCCAGCAGCTCGGGACTGGCACAAGAGACCCAGTACTTC. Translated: CASSSGLAQETQYF. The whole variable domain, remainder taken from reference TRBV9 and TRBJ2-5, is DSGVTQTPKHLITATGQRVTLRCSPRSGDLSVYWYQQSLDQGLQFLIQYYNGEERAKGNILERFSAQQFPDLHSELNLSSLELGDSALYFCASSSGLAQETQYFGPGTRLLVL.

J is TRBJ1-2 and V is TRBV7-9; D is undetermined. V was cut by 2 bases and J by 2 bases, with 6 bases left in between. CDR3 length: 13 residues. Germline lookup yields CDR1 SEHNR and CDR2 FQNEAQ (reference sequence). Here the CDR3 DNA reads TGTGCCAGCAGCTTACAACAGAACTATGGCTACACCTTC. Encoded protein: CASSLQQNYGYTF.

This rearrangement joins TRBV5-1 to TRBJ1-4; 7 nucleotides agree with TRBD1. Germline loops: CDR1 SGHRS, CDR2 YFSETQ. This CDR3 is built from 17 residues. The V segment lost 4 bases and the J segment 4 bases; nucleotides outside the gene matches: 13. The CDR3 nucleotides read TGCGCCAGCAGCCCCGGGACAGCCAGCACTAATAATGAAAAACTGTTTTTT. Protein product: CASSPGTASTNNEKLFF.

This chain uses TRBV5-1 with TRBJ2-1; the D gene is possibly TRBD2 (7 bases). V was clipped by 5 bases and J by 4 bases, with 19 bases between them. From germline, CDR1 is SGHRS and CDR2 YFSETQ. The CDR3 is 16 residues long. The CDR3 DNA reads TGCGCCAGCAGAGGGGGGAAGCGGGACGTTTACAATGAGCAGTTCTTC. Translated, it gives CASRGGKRDVYNEQFF.

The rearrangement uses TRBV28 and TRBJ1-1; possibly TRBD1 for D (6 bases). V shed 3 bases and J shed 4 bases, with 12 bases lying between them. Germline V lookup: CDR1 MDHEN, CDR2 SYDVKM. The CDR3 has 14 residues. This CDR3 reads CASSFPGASTEAFF. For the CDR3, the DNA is TGTGCCAGCAGTTTTCCAGGGGCGAGCACTGAAGCTTTCTTT.

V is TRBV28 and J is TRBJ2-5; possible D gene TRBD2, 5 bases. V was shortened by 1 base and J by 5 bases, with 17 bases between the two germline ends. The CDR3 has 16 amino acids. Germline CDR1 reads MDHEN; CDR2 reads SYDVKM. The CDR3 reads CASSLYWSLAGETQYF. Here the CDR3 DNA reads TGTGCCAGCAGTTTATACTGGAGCCTGGCGGGCGAGACCCAGTACTTC.

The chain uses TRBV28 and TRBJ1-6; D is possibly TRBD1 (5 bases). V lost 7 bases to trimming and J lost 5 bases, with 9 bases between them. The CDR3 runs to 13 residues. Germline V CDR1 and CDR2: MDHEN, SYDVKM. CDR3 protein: CASNPGNNSPLHF. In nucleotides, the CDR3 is TGTGCCAGCAACCCAGGGAATAATTCACCCCTCCACTTT.

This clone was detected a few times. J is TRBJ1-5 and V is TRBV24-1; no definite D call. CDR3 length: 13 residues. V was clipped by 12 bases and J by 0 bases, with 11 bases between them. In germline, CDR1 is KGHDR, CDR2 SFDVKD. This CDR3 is CASSGDSNQPQHF. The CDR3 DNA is TGTGCCTCTTCAGGTGATAGCAATCAGCCCCAGCATTTT.

CDR3 DNA: TGTGCCAGCAGCACCCCCGGGAGGGCCCGAGAGACCCAGTACTTC. It encodes CASSTPGRARETQYF. The chain is built from TRBV7-2 and TRBJ2-5, with 8 bases aligning to TRBD2. The CDR3 extends over 15 amino acids. Trimming cost V 5 bases and J 4 bases; bases outside gene matches: 9. Germline CDR1 SGHTA, CDR2 FQGNSA. Based on the CDR3 plus reference TRBV7-2 and TRBJ2-5, the full variable domain is GAGVSQSPSNKVTEKGKDVELRCDPISGHTALYWYRQSLGQGLEFLIYFQGNSAPDKSGLPSDRFSAERTGGSVSTLTIQRTQQEDSAVYLCASSTPGRARETQYFGPGTRLLVL.

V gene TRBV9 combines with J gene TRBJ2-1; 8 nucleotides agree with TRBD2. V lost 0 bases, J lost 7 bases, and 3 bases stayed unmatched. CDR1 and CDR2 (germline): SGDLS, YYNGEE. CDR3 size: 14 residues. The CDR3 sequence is CASSVEPSGNEQFF. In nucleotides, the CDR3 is TGTGCCAGCAGCGTAGAACCTAGCGGGAATGAGCAGTTCTTC.

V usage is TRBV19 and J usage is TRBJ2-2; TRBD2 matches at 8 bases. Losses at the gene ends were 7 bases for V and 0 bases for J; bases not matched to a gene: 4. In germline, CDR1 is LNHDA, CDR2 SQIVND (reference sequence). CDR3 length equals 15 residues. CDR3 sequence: CASKPGLANTGELFF. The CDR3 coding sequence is TGTGCCAGTAAGCCGGGACTAGCGAACACCGGGGAGCTGTTTTTT.

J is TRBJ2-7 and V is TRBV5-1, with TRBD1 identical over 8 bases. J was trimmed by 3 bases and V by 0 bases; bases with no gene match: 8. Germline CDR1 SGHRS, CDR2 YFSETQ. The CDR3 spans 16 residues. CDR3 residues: CASSLGTGLILYEQYF. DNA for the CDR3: TGCGCCAGCAGCTTGGGGACAGGGCTCATTCTCTACGAGCAGTACTTC.

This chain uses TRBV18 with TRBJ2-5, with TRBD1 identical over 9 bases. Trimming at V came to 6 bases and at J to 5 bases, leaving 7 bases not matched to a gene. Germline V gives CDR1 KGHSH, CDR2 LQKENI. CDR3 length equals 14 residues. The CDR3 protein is CASSPRTGEETQYF. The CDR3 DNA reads TGTGCCAGCTCCCCCCGGACAGGGGAGGAGACCCAGTACTTC.

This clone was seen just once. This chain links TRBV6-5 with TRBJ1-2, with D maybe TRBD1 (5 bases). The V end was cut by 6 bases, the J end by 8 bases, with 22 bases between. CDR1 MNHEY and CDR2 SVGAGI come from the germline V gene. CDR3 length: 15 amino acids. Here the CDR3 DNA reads TGTGCCAGCAGGCGCGACAGCAACCCGTTCGGGGGCTACACCTTC. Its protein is CASRRDSNPFGGYTF.